A selection of T cell receptor beta chains follows, all from one sample in a study of blood T cells in healthy people across ages. TCRdb fed the 5' RACE reads into MiXCR, producing one record per CDR3 protein. Here the sample spans some 920,000 distinct CDR3 sequences, roughly 50% being singletons. The sequenced sample was blood. Every receptor here comes from a woman aged 55-75 years in good health. CDR3s include the opening cysteine and the closing phenylalanine or tryptophan. The D gene is left open where the match is weak. Not all rows give a size; the values are once, few, many and, for expanded clones, a class.

cdr3_aa | cdr3_nt | clone_size | j_call | d_call | v_call
CASSQDATGRMTNYGYTF | TGTGCCAGCAGCCAAGATGCAACAGGCCGGATGACTAACTATGGCTACACCTTC | few | TRBJ1-2 | - | TRBV4-2
CASRVREEGYTF | TGTGCCAGTAGGGTAAGGGAAGAAGGCTACACCTTC | - | TRBJ1-2 | - | TRBV28
CASSLAEGSGDNEQFF | TGCGCCAGCAGCTTGGCCGAGGGGTCTGGTGACAATGAGCAGTTCTTC | - | TRBJ2-1 | - | TRBV5-1
CASSQGRDYNSPLHF | TGCGCCAGCAGCCAGGGCAGAGATTATAATTCACCCCTCCACTTT | - | TRBJ1-6 | - | TRBV4-1
CASSIDLGGTQETQYF | TGTGCCAGCAGCATAGATTTAGGGGGGACCCAAGAGACCCAGTACTTC | few | TRBJ2-5 | - | TRBV21-1
CASSHLGTSGIYEQYF | TGTGCCAGCAGTCACCTCGGGACTAGCGGGATCTACGAGCAGTACTTC | few | TRBJ2-7 | TRBD2 | TRBV27
CASERGWRSRQTQYF | TGTGCCAGTGAAAGAGGTTGGCGCTCCCGACAGACCCAGTACTTC | few | TRBJ2-5 | - | TRBV6-4
CASSPVGDASTDTQYF | TGTGCCAGCTCCCCCGTTGGGGACGCTAGCACAGATACGCAGTATTTT | - | TRBJ2-3 | - | TRBV18
CSARPGGSYEQYF | TGCAGTGCTAGACCAGGGGGGTCCTACGAGCAGTACTTC | - | TRBJ2-7 | - | TRBV20-1
CSHGGDNGNTIYF | TGCAGCCACGGTGGGGACAACGGAAACACCATATATTTT | once | TRBJ1-3 | - | TRBV29-1
CASPNRSSGANVLTF | TGTGCCAGCCCTAACCGGTCCTCTGGGGCCAACGTCCTGACTTTC | - | TRBJ2-6 | - | TRBV2
CSASPTGGGTQYF | TGCAGTGCTAGCCCCACAGGGGGCGGGACCCAGTACTTC | few | TRBJ2-5 | TRBD1 | TRBV20-1
CASSLLAGAYEQYF | TGTGCCAGCAGCTTATTAGCGGGAGCCTACGAGCAGTACTTC | many | TRBJ2-7 | TRBD2 | TRBV7-9
CASSYHIQGDTQYF | TGTGCCAGCAGTTACCACATACAGGGGGATACGCAGTATTTT | - | TRBJ2-3 | TRBD1 | TRBV6-6